This entry features one T cell receptor beta chain sequence. Its cognate antigen has yet to be identified. Base qualities are missing; no much larger clone stands one base away. The data stem from a study of Siglec-9 on CD8 T cells in melanoma (dated by TCRdb to between 2018 and 2021). About the full investigation: Siglec-9 expression on CD8+ T cells and the role of Siglec-9 in regulating T cells in the melanoma tumor microenvironment were investigated in the study.

Libraries were constructed by the immunoSEQ multiplex PCR assay. The table was pulled from immuneACCESS by TCRdb, which kept in-frame rearrangements only. Such tables lose some clones; where checked, under half of the loss comes from unresolved V genes, and the rest has no known cause. This sample holds some 27,000 clones; less than 85% were observed only once. In total, the top ten clones hold nearly 6% of the sample. V is reduced by 0 bases and J by 0 bases, leaving a spacing of 9 bases between them. From cysteine to phenylalanine, the CDR3 is 17 amino acids long. Only CDR3 DNA is held: 51 bases, read in frame from base 1. Based on the germline V gene (reference sequence), the CDR1 and CDR2 sequences are SEHNR and FQNEAQ. What the authors observed across the whole study: According to the reported findings, Siglec-9 marked and regulated a subset of effector memory CD8+ T cells that seemed to build up inside melanoma tumors.

This receptor was obtained from a human donor in good health. This chain joins TRBV7-9 to TRBJ1-6; the D gene remains uncertain. The specimen sequenced was Siglec-9- CD8+ T cells sorted from blood. The cell subset or site label for this specimen denotes: CD8 T cells lacking Siglec-9. The DNA sequence is TGTGCCAGCAGCTTAGCCGGAGGGCCCTCCTATAATTCACCCCTCCACTTT. Translated, it gives CASSLAGGPSYNSPLHF.